The 9 T cell receptor beta chains presented below share a single source sample, sequenced in a study of blood T cell repertoires in COVID-19. The table came from immunoSEQ multiplex PCR; TCRdb's copy has only in-frame clones and leaves some out. This table holds roughly 250,000 clones, 85% to 90% found once. The sample was peripheral blood. The source is a woman aged 40 to 50 who had recovered from COVID-19.

The V gene is TRBV13, the J gene TRBJ1-6; 7 bases agree with TRBD1. Unmatched junction bases numbered 8, after V lost 5 bases and J lost 10 bases. Germline V gives CDR1 PRHDT, CDR2 FYEKMQ (reference sequence). The CDR3 covers 14 residues. The CDR3 here is CASSQTGVGSPLHF. CDR3 coding DNA: TGTGCCAGCAGCCAAACAGGGGTGGGCTCACCCCTCCACTTT.

On this clone: This same CDR3 is encoded by further DNA sequences in the sample. Here the CDR3 DNA reads TGTGCCAGCAGCCCGAGGACTAGCGGAACCTACAATGAGCAGTTCTTC. Its protein is CASSPRTSGTYNEQFF. The rearrangement joins TRBV9 to TRBJ2-1; 10 positions match TRBD2. The V and J ends lost 4 bases and 2 bases, in that order; junction bases with no gene match: 6. This CDR3 region has 16 residues. Germline V gene sequence: CDR1 SGDLS, CDR2 YYNGEE. The entire variable domain, with the rest obtained from reference TRBV9 and TRBJ2-1, is as follows: DSGVTQTPKHLITATGQRVTLRCSPRSGDLSVYWYQQSLDQGLQFLIQYYNGEERAKGNILERFSAQQFPDLHSELNLSSLELGDSALYFCASSPRTSGTYNEQFFGPGTRLTVL.

The chain has TRBV6-5 and TRBJ1-4; 8 positions match TRBD1. CDR1 and CDR2 (germline): MNHEY, SVGAGI. V shed 6 bases, J shed 5 bases, and the junction held 5 bases outside the gene matches. The CDR3 runs 14 residues. CDR3 sequence reads: CASSGQGQNEKLFF. The CDR3 region has the DNA TGTGCCAGCAGCGGACAGGGCCAAAATGAAAAACTGTTTTTT.

The gene calls are TRBV29-1 and TRBJ2-1, with a possible D match to TRBD2 (7 bases). Trimming pared 5 bases from V and 2 bases from J, leaving 16 bases between. Per germline, CDR1 SQVTM and CDR2 ANQGSEA. CDR3 length: 15 residues. The CDR3 region has the DNA TGCAGCGTTAGGGGGGGGGTCAACCCCTACAATGAGCAGTTCTTC. The encoded protein is CSVRGGVNPYNEQFF.

The J gene is TRBJ1-2, the V gene TRBV30; 9 bases are a match to TRBD1. J was trimmed by 4 bases and V by 7 bases; bases with no gene match: 4. CDR3 length: 12 residues. Germline CDR1 reads GTSNPN; CDR2 reads SVGIG (reference sequence). Here the CDR3 DNA reads TGTGCCTTGACAGGGGGGGCCTATGGCTACACCTTC. Translated: CALTGGAYGYTF.

The chain recombines TRBV3-1 (or the pseudogene TRBV3-2) with TRBJ2-3; D perhaps matches TRBD2 (5 bases). The CDR3 extends over 15 amino acids. The V and J ends lost 1 base and 1 base respectively, with 9 bases between them. Germline V gene sequence: CDR1 LGHDT, CDR2 YNNKEL (reference sequence). The CDR3 bases are TGTGCCAGCAGCCAAGGGCCCGGGGGCACAGATACGCAGTATTTT. This translates into CASSQGPGGTDTQYF.

The chain recombines TRBV2 with TRBJ1-2, with D unclear. CDR3 length equals 15 residues. Trimming removed 3 bases from V and 4 bases from J, with 15 bases in between. Per the germline V gene, CDR1 is SNHLY and CDR2 is FYNNEI. Here the CDR3 reads CASSDVAGLSYGYTF. The CDR3 DNA reads as TGTGCCAGCAGTGACGTTGCCGGGTTGAGCTATGGCTACACCTTC.

The V call is TRBV6-5, the J call TRBJ2-2, with D unresolved. Trimming removed 3 bases from V and 6 bases from J, with 11 bases in between. The CDR3 contains 14 residues. Germline V gene sequence: CDR1 MNHEY, CDR2 SVGAGI. The CDR3 is CASSYWAPAGELFF. CDR3 sequence (DNA): TGTGCCAGCAGTTATTGGGCTCCCGCCGGGGAGCTGTTTTTT.

This chain uses TRBV7-3 with TRBJ2-2, with 7 bases identical to TRBD2. Germline loops: CDR1 SGHTA, CDR2 FQGTGA. The CDR3 covers 16 residues. Germline trimming cut 3 bases from V and 7 bases from J; bases unmatched to any gene: 11. CDR3 amino acids: CASSLGGSPSGGELFF. Here the CDR3 DNA reads TGTGCCAGCAGCTTGGGCGGGAGTCCCTCCGGCGGGGAGCTGTTTTTT.